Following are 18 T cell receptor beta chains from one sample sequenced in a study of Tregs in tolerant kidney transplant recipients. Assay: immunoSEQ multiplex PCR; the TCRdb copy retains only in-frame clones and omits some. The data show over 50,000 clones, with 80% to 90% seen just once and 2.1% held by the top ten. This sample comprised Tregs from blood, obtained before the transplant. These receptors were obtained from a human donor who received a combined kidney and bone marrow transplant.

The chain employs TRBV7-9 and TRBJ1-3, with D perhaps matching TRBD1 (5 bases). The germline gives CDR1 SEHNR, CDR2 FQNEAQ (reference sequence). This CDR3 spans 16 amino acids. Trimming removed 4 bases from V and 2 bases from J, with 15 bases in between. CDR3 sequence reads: CASSSGWGNPGNTIYF. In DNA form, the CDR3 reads TGTGCCAGCAGCTCGGGTTGGGGGAACCCTGGAAACACCATATATTTT.

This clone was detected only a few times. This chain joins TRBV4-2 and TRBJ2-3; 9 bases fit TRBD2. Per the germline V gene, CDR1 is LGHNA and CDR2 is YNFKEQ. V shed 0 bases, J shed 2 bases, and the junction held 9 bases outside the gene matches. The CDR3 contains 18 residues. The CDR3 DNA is TGTGCCAGCAGCCAAGATAAGCGAGTAGCGGGGGACACAGATACGCAGTATTTT. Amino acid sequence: CASSQDKRVAGDTDTQYF.

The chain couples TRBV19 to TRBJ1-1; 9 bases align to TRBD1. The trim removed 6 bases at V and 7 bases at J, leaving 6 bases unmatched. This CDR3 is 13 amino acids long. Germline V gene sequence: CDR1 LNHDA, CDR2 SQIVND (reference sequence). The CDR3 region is CASRLTGGGEAFF. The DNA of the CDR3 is TGTGCCAGTAGATTGACAGGGGGAGGTGAAGCTTTCTTT.

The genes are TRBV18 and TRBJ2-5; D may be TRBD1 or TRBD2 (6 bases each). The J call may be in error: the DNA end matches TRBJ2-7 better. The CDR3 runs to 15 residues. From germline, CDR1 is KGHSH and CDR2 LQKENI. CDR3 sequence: CASSPTAGGAYEQYF. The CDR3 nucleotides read TGTGCCAGCTCACCCACCGCCGGGGGCGCCTACGAGCAGTACTTC.

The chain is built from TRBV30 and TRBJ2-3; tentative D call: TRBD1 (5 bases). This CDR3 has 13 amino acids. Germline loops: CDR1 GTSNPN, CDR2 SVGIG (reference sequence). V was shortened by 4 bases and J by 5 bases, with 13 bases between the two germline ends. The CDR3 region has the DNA TGTGCCTGGAATTGGGGCTTCGGAGATACGCAGTATTTT. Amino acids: CAWNWGFGDTQYF.

The CDR3 nucleotides read TGTGCCAGCAGCTTAGAGGTGAGGCGGGAGATCCACAATGAGCAGTTCTTC. Its protein is CASSLEVRREIHNEQFF. The chain joins TRBV7-2 to TRBJ2-1, with 7 bases lining up with TRBD2. The trim removed 1 base at V and 5 bases at J, leaving 11 bases unmatched. CDR1 is SGHTA and CDR2 is FQGNSA in the germline V gene. This CDR3 is built from 17 residues.

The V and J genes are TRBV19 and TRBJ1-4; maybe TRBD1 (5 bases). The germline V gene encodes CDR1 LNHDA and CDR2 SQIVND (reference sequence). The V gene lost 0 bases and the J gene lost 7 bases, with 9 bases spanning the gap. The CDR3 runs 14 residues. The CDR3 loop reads CASSIEGRGEKLFF. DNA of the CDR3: TGTGCCAGTAGTATAGAGGGACGAGGTGAAAAACTGTTTTTT.

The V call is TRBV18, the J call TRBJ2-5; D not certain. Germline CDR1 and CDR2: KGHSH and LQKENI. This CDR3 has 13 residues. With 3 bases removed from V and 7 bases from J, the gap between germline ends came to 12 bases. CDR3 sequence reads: CASSPRPERTQYF. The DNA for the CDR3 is TGTGCCAGCTCACCGCGCCCCGAGCGGACCCAGTACTTC.

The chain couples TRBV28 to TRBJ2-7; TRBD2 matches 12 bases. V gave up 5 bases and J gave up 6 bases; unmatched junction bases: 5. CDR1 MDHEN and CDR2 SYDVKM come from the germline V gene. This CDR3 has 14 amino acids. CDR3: CASSRLAGAFEQYF. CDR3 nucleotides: TGTGCCAGCAGTCGACTAGCGGGAGCGTTCGAGCAGTACTTC. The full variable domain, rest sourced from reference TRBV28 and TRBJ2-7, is DVKVTQSSRYLVKRTGEKVFLECVQDMDHENMFWYRQDPGLGLRLIYFSYDVKMKEKGDIPEGYSVSREKKERFSLILESASTNQTSMYLCASSRLAGAFEQYFGPGTRLTVT.

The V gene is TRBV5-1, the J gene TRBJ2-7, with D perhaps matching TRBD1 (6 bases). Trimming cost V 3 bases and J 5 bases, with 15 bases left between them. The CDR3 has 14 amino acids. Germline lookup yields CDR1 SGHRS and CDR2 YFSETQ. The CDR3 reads CASSSQGRADEQYF. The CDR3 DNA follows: TGCGCCAGCAGCTCCCAGGGGCGCGCCGACGAGCAGTACTTC.

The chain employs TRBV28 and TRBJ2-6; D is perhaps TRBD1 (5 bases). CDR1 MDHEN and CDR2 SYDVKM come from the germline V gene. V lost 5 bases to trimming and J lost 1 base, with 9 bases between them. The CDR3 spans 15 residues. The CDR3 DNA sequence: TGTGCCAGCAGTCCAGGGTGGTCTGGGGCCAACGTCCTGACTTTC. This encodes CASSPGWSGANVLTF.

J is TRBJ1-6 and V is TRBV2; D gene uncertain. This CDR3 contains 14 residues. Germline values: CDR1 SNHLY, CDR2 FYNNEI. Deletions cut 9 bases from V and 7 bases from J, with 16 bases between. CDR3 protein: CARRQLAGNSPLHF. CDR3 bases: TGTGCCAGGCGACAACTCGCGGGGAATTCACCCCTCCACTTT.

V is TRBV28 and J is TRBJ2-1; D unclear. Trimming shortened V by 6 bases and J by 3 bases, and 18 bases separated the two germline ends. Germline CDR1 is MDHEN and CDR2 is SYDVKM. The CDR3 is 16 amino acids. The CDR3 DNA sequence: TGTGCCAGCAGCCCCTCCATGCGTAACTTCTACAATGAGCAGTTCTTC. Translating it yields CASSPSMRNFYNEQFF.

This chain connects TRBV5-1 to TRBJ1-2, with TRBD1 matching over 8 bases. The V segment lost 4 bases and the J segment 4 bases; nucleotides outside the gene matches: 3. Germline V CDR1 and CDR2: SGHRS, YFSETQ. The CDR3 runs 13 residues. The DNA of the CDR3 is TGCGCCAGCAGCGGCGGGACAGGCTATGGCTACACCTTC. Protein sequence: CASSGGTGYGYTF.

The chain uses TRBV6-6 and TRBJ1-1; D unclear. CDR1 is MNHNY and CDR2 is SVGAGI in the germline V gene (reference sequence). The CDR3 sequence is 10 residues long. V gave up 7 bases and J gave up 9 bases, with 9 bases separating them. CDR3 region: CASKAQQAFF. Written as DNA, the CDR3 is TGTGCCAGCAAGGCCCAACAAGCTTTCTTT.

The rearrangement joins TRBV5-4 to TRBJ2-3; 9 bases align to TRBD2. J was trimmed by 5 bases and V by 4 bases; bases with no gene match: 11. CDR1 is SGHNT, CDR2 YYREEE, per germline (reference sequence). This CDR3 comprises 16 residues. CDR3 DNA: TGTGCCAGCAGCCAGGCCGGGACTAGCAATGGAGATACGCAGTATTTT. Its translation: CASSQAGTSNGDTQYF.

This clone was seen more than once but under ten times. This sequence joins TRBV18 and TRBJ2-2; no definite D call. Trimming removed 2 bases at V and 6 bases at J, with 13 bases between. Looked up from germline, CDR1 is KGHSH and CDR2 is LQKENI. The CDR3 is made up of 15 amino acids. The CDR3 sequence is CASSPISYSAGELFF. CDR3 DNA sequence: TGTGCCAGCTCACCAATTTCTTACAGCGCCGGGGAGCTGTTTTTT.

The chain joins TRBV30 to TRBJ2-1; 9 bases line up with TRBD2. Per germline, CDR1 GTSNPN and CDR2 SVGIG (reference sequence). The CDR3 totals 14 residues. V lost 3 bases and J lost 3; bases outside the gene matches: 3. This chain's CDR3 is CAWRSGRRYNEQFF. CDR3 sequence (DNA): TGTGCCTGGAGAAGCGGGAGGCGCTACAATGAGCAGTTCTTC.